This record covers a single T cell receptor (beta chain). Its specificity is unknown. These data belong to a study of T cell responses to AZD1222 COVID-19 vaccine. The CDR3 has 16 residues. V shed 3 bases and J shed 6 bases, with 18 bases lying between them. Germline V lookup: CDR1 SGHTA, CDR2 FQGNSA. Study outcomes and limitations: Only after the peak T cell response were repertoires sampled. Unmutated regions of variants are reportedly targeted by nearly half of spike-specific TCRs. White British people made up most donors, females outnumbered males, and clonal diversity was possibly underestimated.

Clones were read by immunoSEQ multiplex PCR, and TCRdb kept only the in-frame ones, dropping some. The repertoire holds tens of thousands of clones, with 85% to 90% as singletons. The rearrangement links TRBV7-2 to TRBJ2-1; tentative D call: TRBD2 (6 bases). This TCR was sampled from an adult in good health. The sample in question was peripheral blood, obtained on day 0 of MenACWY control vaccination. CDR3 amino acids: CASSFVGGIIANEQFF. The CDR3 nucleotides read TGTGCCAGCAGCTTTGTGGGCGGGATTATCGCCAATGAGCAGTTCTTC.